These 26 T cell receptor beta chains originate from one sample sequenced in a study of blood T cell repertoires in COVID-19. Generated by immunoSEQ multiplex PCR, the TCRdb table keeps only in-frame clones and is missing some. Altogether just over 300,000 clones are present, about 89% being singletons, with the ten largest covering approximately 9.4%. Sequencing was carried out using PBMCs or T cells enriched from blood (not recorded which). The receptor source for this set is a woman aged 40-49 years who had recovered from COVID-19.

The chain employs TRBV11-2 and TRBJ1-4; 9 nucleotides align to TRBD1. Germline V gene lookup returns CDR1 SGHAT and CDR2 FQNNGV. J gave up 10 bases and V 4 bases, and 7 bases lay outside the gene matches. This CDR3 is 14 amino acids long. This CDR3 reads CASSSDGTGRKLFF. DNA of the CDR3: TGTGCCAGCAGCTCCGACGGGACAGGGAGAAAACTGTTTTTT. Combining the CDR3 with reference TRBV11-2 and TRBJ1-4 gives the whole variable domain EAGVAQSPRYKIIEKRQSVAFWCNPISGHATLYWYQQILGQGPKLLIQFQNNGVVDDSQLPKDRFSAERLKGVDSTLKIQPAKLEDSAVYLCASSSDGTGRKLFFGSGTQLSVL.

V usage is TRBV12-3 or TRBV12-4 and J usage is TRBJ2-4; 7 bases are shared with TRBD2. V trimming: 3 bases; J trimming: 7 bases; junction bases outside the gene matches: 3. The CDR3 loop spans 13 amino acids. The CDR3 DNA sequence: TGTGCCAGCAGTTTGACCGGGGGGAACATTCAGTACTTC. Translating it yields CASSLTGGNIQYF.

This clone was counted a single time. The chain recombines TRBV5-6 with TRBJ2-2; TRBD2 might be the D (6 bases). Trimming shortened V by 0 bases and J by 5 bases, and 14 bases separated the two germline ends. The germline gives CDR1 SGHDT, CDR2 YYEEEE. CDR3 size: 16 residues. The chain's CDR3 is CASSLVGSGGTGELFF. CDR3 sequence (DNA): TGTGCCAGCAGCTTGGTAGGAAGTGGAGGGACCGGGGAGCTGTTTTTT.

This chain connects TRBV14 to TRBJ1-2; the match to TRBD1 covers 7 bases. CDR1 is SGHDN and CDR2 is FVKESK in the germline V gene. V was clipped by 1 base and J by 6 bases; unmatched bases: 5. This CDR3 has 14 residues. This chain's CDR3 is CASSQVVGGDGYTF. The CDR3, as DNA: TGTGCCAGCAGCCAAGTCGTAGGGGGCGATGGCTACACCTTC.

The CDR3 loop is CASSPAGRRTDTQYF. CDR3 DNA: TGTGCCAGCAGCCCCGCGGGTAGACGCACAGATACGCAGTATTTT. The V gene is TRBV7-3, the J gene TRBJ2-3, with a possible D match to TRBD2 (5 bases). Deletions cut 5 bases from V and 1 base from J, with 13 bases between. In germline, CDR1 is SGHTA, CDR2 FQGTGA. The CDR3 length is 15 residues.

Concerning this clone: At one of its ends the junction is not consistent with the germline gene, which may arise from a read error. J is TRBJ2-1 and V is TRBV5-1, with TRBD2 matching over 7 bases. CDR1 is SGHRS, CDR2 YFSETQ, per germline. The CDR3 has 16 residues. CDR3 in DNA: TGCGCCAGCAGGTTGGGGGAAAGCGGGGCCTTCAATGAGCAGTTCTTC. Residues: CASRLGESGAFNEQFF.

Written as DNA, the CDR3 is TGCGCCAGCAGCCAAGATCGGCCCAGCGGGGGGGCAAAAGATACGCAGTATTTT. This codes for CASSQDRPSGGAKDTQYF. The J gene is TRBJ2-3, the V gene TRBV4-3; 10 nucleotides match TRBD2. Unmatched junction bases numbered 11, after V lost 0 bases and J lost 5 bases. Looked up from germline, CDR1 is LGHNA and CDR2 is YSLEER. The CDR3 sequence is 18 residues long.

The V and J genes are TRBV14 and TRBJ1-1, with D possibly matching TRBD1 (5 bases). V was cut by 2 bases and J by 5 bases, with 12 bases left in between. Germline V gene sequence: CDR1 SGHDN, CDR2 FVKESK. CDR3 length equals 14 residues. The CDR3 bases are TGTGCCAGCAGCCAATGGCGGGGGGGGACTGAAGCTTTCTTT. Translating it yields CASSQWRGGTEAFF.

CDR3 bases: TGTGCCAGCAGTAGACTAGCGGGGGGGCAGGAGCAGTTCTTC. Protein sequence: CASSRLAGGQEQFF. The rearrangement joins TRBV6-5 to TRBJ2-1, with 14 bases aligning to TRBD2. J gave up 10 bases and V 5 bases, and 4 bases lay outside the gene matches. The CDR3 has 14 amino acids. Germline V gene sequence: CDR1 MNHEY, CDR2 SVGAGI.

This clone was detected only once. This chain links TRBV27 with TRBJ2-3, with TRBD2 matching over 12 bases. In germline, CDR1 is MNHEY, CDR2 SMNVEV (reference sequence). The trim removed 2 bases at V and 4 bases at J, leaving 4 bases unmatched. This CDR3 is built from 16 residues. The CDR3 region is CASSLLLAGGADTQYF. CDR3 nucleotides: TGTGCCAGCAGTTTACTACTAGCGGGAGGAGCAGATACGCAGTATTTT.

The chain has TRBV6-4 and TRBJ2-5; 9 bases fit TRBD1. The J segment lost 1 base and the V segment lost 5 bases, leaving 5 bases of the junction unmatched. The CDR3 is made up of 15 amino acids. Germline CDR1 MRHNA, CDR2 SNTAGT. CDR3 nucleotides: TGTGCCAGCAGTCCGGACAGGGGCCCCCAAGAGACCCAGTACTTC. It codes for CASSPDRGPQETQYF.

The chain uses TRBV7-2 and TRBJ1-1; maybe TRBD1 (6 bases). The ends were cut back, 6 bases at V and 4 bases at J, with 15 bases in the middle. The CDR3 is 14 amino acids. The V gene's germline CDR1 is SGHTA and CDR2 FQGNSA. The chain's CDR3 is CASRPAGESTEAFF. CDR3 DNA sequence: TGTGCCAGCAGACCCGCAGGGGAGAGCACTGAAGCTTTCTTT.

In its sample, this clone was seen once. The gene calls are TRBV4-1 and TRBJ2-5; the D gene is possibly TRBD2 (6 bases). This CDR3 has 15 amino acids. Between the trimmed V and J ends, which lost 5 bases and 1 base, there was a span of 14 bases. Per the germline V gene, CDR1 is MGHRA and CDR2 is YSYEKL. The CDR3 DNA reads TGCGCCAGCAGCGTTATGGCGGGGAGCCAAGAGACCCAGTACTTC. This encodes CASSVMAGSQETQYF.

The V and J genes are TRBV5-1 and TRBJ2-5; tentatively, D is TRBD2 (6 bases). CDR3 length: 14 amino acids. The V and J ends lost 2 bases and 5 bases respectively, with 13 bases between them. Germline V gene lookup returns CDR1 SGHRS and CDR2 YFSETQ. DNA of the CDR3: TGCGCCAGCAGCTTAGGCGGGGCGGAGGAGACCCAGTACTTC. Its protein product is CASSLGGAEETQYF. The full variable domain, in which reference TRBV5-1 and TRBJ2-5 provide the parts outside the CDR3, is KAGVTQTPRYLIKTRGQQVTLSCSPISGHRSVSWYQQTPGQGLQFLFEYFSETQRNKGNFPGRFSGRQFSNSRSEMNVSTLELGDSALYLCASSLGGAEETQYFGPGTRLLVL.

The rearrangement links TRBV4-2 to TRBJ2-3; 10 positions agree with TRBD1. The CDR3 spans 15 residues. Germline values: CDR1 LGHNA, CDR2 YNFKEQ. Germline trimming cut 4 bases from V and 5 bases from J; bases unmatched to any gene: 6. The CDR3 region is CASSLPGQGIDTQYF. The CDR3 nucleotides are TGTGCCAGCAGCCTTCCGGGACAGGGGATAGATACGCAGTATTTT.

V is TRBV27 and J is TRBJ1-2, with 7 bases aligning to TRBD1. This CDR3 has 13 amino acids. The V segment lost 6 bases and the J segment 4 bases; nucleotides outside the gene matches: 5. Germline values: CDR1 MNHEY, CDR2 SMNVEV (reference sequence). The CDR3 coding sequence is TGTGCCAGCAGCCCGACAGGGACCTATGGCTACACCTTC. Amino acid sequence: CASSPTGTYGYTF.

This clone occurred a few times. The rearrangement links TRBV5-4 to TRBJ2-2, with D maybe TRBD2 (5 bases). CDR1 and CDR2 from the germline V gene are SGHNT and YYREEE (reference sequence). There are 14 residues in the CDR3. V was cut by 2 bases and J by 4 bases, with 9 bases left in between. The CDR3 region is CASSLWTSTGELFF. The CDR3 DNA sequence: TGTGCCAGCAGCTTATGGACTTCCACCGGGGAGCTGTTTTTT.

The rearrangement links TRBV4-3 to TRBJ2-3, with 9 bases lining up with TRBD2. The CDR3 is 17 amino acids. Unmatched junction bases numbered 12, after V lost 3 bases and J lost 5 bases. CDR1 and CDR2 (germline): LGHNA, YSLEER. CDR3 in amino acids: CASSHSPGLAREDTQYF. CDR3 nucleotides: TGCGCCAGCAGCCACTCCCCGGGACTAGCAAGAGAAGATACGCAGTATTTT.

J is TRBJ2-2 and V is TRBV12-5; D unresolved. The V and J ends lost 1 base and 0 bases respectively, with 9 bases between them. The germline V gene has CDR1 LGHNT and CDR2 FRNRAP. There are 16 residues in the CDR3. CDR3: CASGLGATTNTGELFF. CDR3 nucleotide sequence: TGTGCTAGTGGTTTGGGGGCGACCACGAACACCGGGGAGCTGTTTTTT.

The J gene is TRBJ1-1, the V gene TRBV28; 7 nucleotides align to TRBD1. V shed 4 bases and J 1 base; nucleotides not matched to a gene: 6. The CDR3 loop spans 15 amino acids. Germline V lookup: CDR1 MDHEN, CDR2 SYDVKM. CDR3 nucleotides: TGTGCCAGCAGTTCCACCGGGACAGAGAACACTGAAGCTTTCTTT. It specifies CASSSTGTENTEAFF.

This clone was seen a few times. This CDR3 is CASSVWNRAYNEQFF. In DNA form, the CDR3 reads TGTGCCAGCAGCGTATGGAACAGGGCCTACAATGAGCAGTTCTTC. The genes are TRBV9 and TRBJ2-1, with D perhaps TRBD1 (6 bases). CDR1 is SGDLS and CDR2 is YYNGEE in the germline V gene. The CDR3 extends over 15 amino acids. With 1 base removed from V and 2 bases from J, the gap between germline ends came to 10 bases.

V usage is TRBV7-2 and J usage is TRBJ2-7; 15 bases match TRBD2. The CDR3 is 15 amino acids. CDR1 is SGHTA and CDR2 is FQGNSA in the germline V gene. V shed 1 base, J shed 8 bases, and the junction held 3 bases outside the gene matches. CDR3 protein: CASSLGTSGRGQQYF. DNA for the CDR3: TGTGCCAGCAGCTTAGGGACTAGCGGGAGGGGGCAGCAGTACTTC.

V usage is TRBV5-1 and J usage is TRBJ2-7; tentative D call: TRBD2 (6 bases). The germline V gene has CDR1 SGHRS and CDR2 YFSETQ. The CDR3 is 15 amino acids. Trimming removed 4 bases at V and 1 base at J, with 15 bases between. DNA for the CDR3: TGCGCCAGCAGCACCGGAGGGCTAGGGTCCTACGAGCAGTACTTC. Amino acids: CASSTGGLGSYEQYF. Filled out from reference TRBV5-1 and TRBJ2-7, the complete variable domain reads KAGVTQTPRYLIKTRGQQVTLSCSPISGHRSVSWYQQTPGQGLQFLFEYFSETQRNKGNFPGRFSGRQFSNSRSEMNVSTLELGDSALYLCASSTGGLGSYEQYFGPGTRLTVT.

Comment on this clone: Compared with germline, one end of the junction differs, possibly owing to a read error. The chain uses TRBV28 and TRBJ1-3; 8 positions agree with TRBD1. This CDR3 region has 14 residues. CDR1 MDHEN and CDR2 SYDVKM come from the germline V gene. CDR3 in amino acids: CASGAGTGGPARIF. The CDR3 bases are TGTGCCAGCGGCGCCGGGACAGGAGGCCCAGCGAGAATATTT. Together with reference TRBV28 and TRBJ1-3, the CDR3 gives the full variable domain: DVKVTQSSRYLVKRTGEKVFLECVQDMDHENMFWYRQDPGLGLRLIYFSYDVKMKEKGDIPEGYSVSREKKERFSLILESASTNQTSMYLCASGAGTGGPARIFGEGSWLTVV.

The sample holds a few counts of this clone. The rearrangement uses TRBV24-1 and TRBJ2-1, with a tentative D call TRBD1 (6 bases). V was shortened by 3 bases and J by 8 bases, with 16 bases between the two germline ends. CDR3 size: 15 residues. In germline, CDR1 is KGHDR, CDR2 SFDVKD. The CDR3: CATSDRDMRGDEQFF. The CDR3 DNA is TGTGCCACCAGTGATAGGGACATGAGAGGGGATGAGCAGTTCTTC.

The chain couples TRBV4-3 to TRBJ2-3; D unresolved. This CDR3 has 15 residues. The V and J ends lost 0 bases and 2 bases respectively, with 9 bases between them. The germline V gene encodes CDR1 LGHNA and CDR2 YSLEER. The CDR3 protein is CASSQDGDSTDTQYF. CDR3 sequence (DNA): TGCGCCAGCAGCCAAGATGGAGACTCCACAGATACGCAGTATTTT.